The 8 T cell receptor beta chains presented below share a single source sample, sequenced in a study of cytomegalovirus exposure and HLA in healthy donors. PCR was performed using 60 Vbeta and 13 Jbeta primers. TCRdb keeps only in-frame clones here, not all; method: immunoSEQ multiplex PCR. This table has under 150,000 clones, 80% appearing once. Sequencing was done on a sample of PBMCs. The receptors stem from a man aged 25 to 40 in good health and CMV-seronegative.

This chain links TRBV5-4 with TRBJ2-5, with 9 bases identical to TRBD2. Germline trimming cut 2 bases from V and 5 bases from J; bases unmatched to any gene: 1. CDR1 and CDR2 from the germline V gene are SGHNT and YYREEE (reference sequence). This CDR3 is built from 13 residues. DNA of the CDR3: TGTGCCAGCAGCTTAACTAGCGGGGAGACCCAGTACTTC. Residues: CASSLTSGETQYF.

The V call is TRBV7-9, the J call TRBJ1-1; 10 positions match TRBD1. This CDR3 region has 17 residues. From germline, CDR1 is SEHNR and CDR2 FQNEAQ (reference sequence). Trimming took 7 bases from V and 1 from J; bases not matched to a gene: 12. The CDR3 bases are TGTGCCAGCATAAGGGACAGGGGTACCCTGGGGAACACTGAAGCTTTCTTT. The encoded protein is CASIRDRGTLGNTEAFF.

This chain connects TRBV4-1 to TRBJ2-1, with 10 bases that match TRBD2. V shed 2 bases, J shed 6 bases, and the junction held 7 bases outside the gene matches. CDR1 is MGHRA, CDR2 YSYEKL, per germline. CDR3 length: 16 residues. This chain's CDR3 is CASSQPSGRSRNEQFF. The CDR3, as DNA: TGCGCCAGCAGCCAACCTAGCGGGAGATCTCGCAATGAGCAGTTCTTC.

The rearrangement joins TRBV2 to TRBJ2-7; 16 nucleotides match TRBD2. This CDR3 has 16 amino acids. Germline V CDR1 and CDR2: SNHLY, FYNNEI. V shed 6 bases, J shed 7 bases, and the junction held 9 bases outside the gene matches. The CDR3 region is CASSSGTSGGAREQYF. The CDR3 DNA follows: TGTGCCAGCAGCTCGGGGACTAGCGGGGGGGCCCGAGAGCAGTACTTC.

The rearrangement links TRBV7-6 to TRBJ2-2; D remains ambiguous. Germline V gene sequence: CDR1 SGHVS, CDR2 FNYEAQ. The ends were cut back, 5 bases at V and 4 bases at J, with 14 bases in the middle. The CDR3 contains 15 residues. The CDR3 sequence: CASSPQAGFTGELFF. The CDR3 DNA sequence: TGTGCCAGCAGCCCCCAGGCAGGCTTCACCGGGGAGCTGTTTTTT.

The V gene is TRBV29-1, the J gene TRBJ2-3; TRBD2 agrees at 9 bases. With 6 bases clipped from V and 2 bases from J, the junction kept 9 bases outside the gene matches. The germline CDR1 and CDR2 sequences are SQVTM and ANQGSEA. There are 15 residues in the CDR3. DNA of the CDR3: TGCAGCGTAGCCCGTAGCGGGGGCCTCACAGATACGCAGTATTTT. This translates into CSVARSGGLTDTQYF.

This clone was observed once. The sample carries other DNA sequences with the same CDR3. The chain uses TRBV19 and TRBJ2-1, with D possibly matching TRBD2 (5 bases). Germline-derived CDR1 and CDR2 are LNHDA and SQIVND (reference sequence). This CDR3 has 14 residues. V was cut by 3 bases and J by 3 bases, with 9 bases left in between. The CDR3 sequence is CASSIGGDYNEQFF. The CDR3 bases are TGTGCCAGTAGTATCGGAGGCGACTACAATGAGCAGTTCTTC.

The chain carries TRBV18 and TRBJ1-1; D gene uncertain. This CDR3 region has 14 residues. V dropped 8 bases and J dropped 1 base, with 14 bases sitting between them. Germline values: CDR1 KGHSH, CDR2 LQKENI. CDR3 DNA: TGTGCCAGCACAACCAATATCAGGAACACTGAAGCTTTCTTT. This codes for CASTTNIRNTEAFF.